This T cell receptor beta chain was documented in a study of cytomegalovirus exposure and HLA in healthy donors. PCR amplification relied on 60 Vbeta primers (plus 13 Jbeta primers). Sequencing was performed with immunoSEQ multiplex PCR; in TCRdb, only in-frame clones are kept and a portion is missing. The sample lists about 140,000 clones, roughly 75% occurring once. In this sample, this clone turned up a few times. With 2 bases removed from V and 2 bases from J, the gap between germline ends came to 7 bases. Germline CDR1 and CDR2: MNHEY and SVGAGI. CDR3 length equals 15 residues. Material for sequencing was PBMCs. This sequence originates from a man aged 35-49 years in good health and CMV-seronegative. V is TRBV6-5 and J is TRBJ2-6; D might be TRBD1 (6 bases). CDR3 nucleotide sequence: TGTGCCAGCAGTTACGACAGGCCTGGGGCCAACGTCCTGACTTTC. Protein product: CASSYDRPGANVLTF.